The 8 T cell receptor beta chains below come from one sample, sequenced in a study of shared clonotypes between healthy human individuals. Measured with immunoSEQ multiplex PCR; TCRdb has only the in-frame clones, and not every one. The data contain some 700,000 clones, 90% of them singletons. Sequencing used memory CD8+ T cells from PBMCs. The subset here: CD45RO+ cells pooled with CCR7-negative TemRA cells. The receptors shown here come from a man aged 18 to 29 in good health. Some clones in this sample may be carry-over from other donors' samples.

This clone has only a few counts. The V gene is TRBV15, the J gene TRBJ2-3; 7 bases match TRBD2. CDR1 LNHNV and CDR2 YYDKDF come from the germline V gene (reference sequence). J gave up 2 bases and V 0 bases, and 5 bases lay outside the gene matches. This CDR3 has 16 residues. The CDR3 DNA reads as TGTGCCACCAGCAGAGACCTAGCGGCAGCCACAGATACGCAGTATTTT. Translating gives CATSRDLAAATDTQYF.

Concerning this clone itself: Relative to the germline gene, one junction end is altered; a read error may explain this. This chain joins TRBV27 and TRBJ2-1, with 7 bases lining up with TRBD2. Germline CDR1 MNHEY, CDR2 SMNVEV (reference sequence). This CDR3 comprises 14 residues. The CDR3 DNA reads TGTGCCAGCAGTCCCGACTACGTACGACTAGCCTGGGTCTTC. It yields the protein CASSPDYVRLAWVF.

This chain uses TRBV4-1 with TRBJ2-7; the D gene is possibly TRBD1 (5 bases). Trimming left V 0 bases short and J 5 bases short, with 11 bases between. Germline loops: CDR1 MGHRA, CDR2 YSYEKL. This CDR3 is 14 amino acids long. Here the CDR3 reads CASSQDAGWDEQYF. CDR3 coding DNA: TGCGCCAGCAGCCAAGATGCAGGGTGGGACGAGCAGTACTTC.

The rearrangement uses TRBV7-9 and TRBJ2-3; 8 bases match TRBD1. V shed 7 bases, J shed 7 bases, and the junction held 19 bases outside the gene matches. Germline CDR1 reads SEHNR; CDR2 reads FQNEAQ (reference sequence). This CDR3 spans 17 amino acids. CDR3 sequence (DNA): TGTGCCAGCACCGCCCCCAGGGGGCGATCCCAGAAGTATACGCAGTATTTT. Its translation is CASTAPRGRSQKYTQYF. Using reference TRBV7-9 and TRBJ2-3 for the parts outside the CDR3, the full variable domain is DTGVSQNPRHKITKRGQNVTFRCDPISEHNRLYWYRQTLGQGPEFLTYFQNEAQLEKSRLLSDRFSAERPKGSFSTLEIQRTEQGDSAMYLCASTAPRGRSQKYTQYFGPGTRLTVL.

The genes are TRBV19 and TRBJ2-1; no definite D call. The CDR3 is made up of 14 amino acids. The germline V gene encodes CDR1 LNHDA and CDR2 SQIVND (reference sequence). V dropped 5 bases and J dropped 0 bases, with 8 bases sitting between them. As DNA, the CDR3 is TGTGCCAGTAGTCAACTCTTCTCCTACAATGAGCAGTTCTTC. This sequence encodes CASSQLFSYNEQFF.

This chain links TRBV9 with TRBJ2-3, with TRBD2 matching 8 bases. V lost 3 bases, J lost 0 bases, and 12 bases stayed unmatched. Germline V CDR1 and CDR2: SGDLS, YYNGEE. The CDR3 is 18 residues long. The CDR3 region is CASSDPSGLAESTDTQYF. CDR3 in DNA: TGTGCCAGCAGCGACCCTTCCGGACTAGCAGAAAGCACAGATACGCAGTATTTT. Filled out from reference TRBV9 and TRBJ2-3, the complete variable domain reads DSGVTQTPKHLITATGQRVTLRCSPRSGDLSVYWYQQSLDQGLQFLIQYYNGEERAKGNILERFSAQQFPDLHSELNLSSLELGDSALYFCASSDPSGLAESTDTQYFGPGTRLTVL.

The chain's CDR3 is CASIGDTEAFF. The CDR3 coding sequence is TGTGCCAGTATCGGAGACACTGAAGCTTTCTTT. V gene TRBV19 combines with J gene TRBJ1-1; D is ambiguous. Deletions cut 7 bases from V and 3 bases from J, with 6 bases between. Germline V gene sequence: CDR1 LNHDA, CDR2 SQIVND (reference sequence). CDR3 length: 11 residues.

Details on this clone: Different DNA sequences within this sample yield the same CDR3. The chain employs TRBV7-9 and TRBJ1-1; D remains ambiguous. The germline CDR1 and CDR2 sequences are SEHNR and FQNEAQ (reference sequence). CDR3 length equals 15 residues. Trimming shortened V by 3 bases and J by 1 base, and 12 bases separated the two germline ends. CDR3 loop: CASSLTRTGNTEAFF. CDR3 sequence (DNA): TGTGCCAGCAGCTTGACGAGAACCGGGAACACTGAAGCTTTCTTT.